The present entry profiles one T cell receptor beta chain with its context. This entry belongs to a study of blood T cell repertoires in COVID-19. Overall study context: The United States, Italy and Spain were the sources of the acute and convalescent COVID-19 samples. From T cells, B-cell-depleted T cells, or PBMCs came the material, which was cDNA or gDNA.

CDR3 length equals 17 residues. Germline V CDR1 and CDR2: MNHEY, SVGEGT. V was pared by 5 bases and J by 0 bases, with 14 bases between. Original data processing: Amplification of reference gene primers provided the estimated nucleated cell counts. The protocol was immunoSEQ multiplex PCR, while the TCRdb copy is restricted to in-frame clones and leaves out a portion. V, J and clone size are taken as reported in that table, and D and trimming were inferred from the DNA itself. The data show about 62,000 clones, roughly 89% seen once. The chain combines TRBV6-2 or TRBV6-3 with TRBJ1-6, with D unclear. The receptor comes from a woman of 80 years or more with acute or convalescent COVID-19. The sample consisted of peripheral blood. The CDR3 loop is CASSIRTPSSYNSPLHF. CDR3 DNA: TGTGCCAGCAGTATACGGACTCCGAGCTCCTATAATTCACCCCTCCACTTT.